The text below deals with one TCR beta chain. Its target is unknown. The record originates from a study of post-analysis software for immune sequencing data. Study-level findings and limits: Four or five TRBV segments were more frequent in patients than controls; TRBV5-6, TRBV5-1 and TRBV20-1 belonged to this group.

There are 13 residues in the CDR3. Trimming removed 3 bases at V and 5 bases at J, with 11 bases between. CDR1 SGHRS and CDR2 YFSETQ come from the germline V gene. Prepared TCR beta cDNA libraries contained unique molecular identifiers. Out of roughly 0.85 to 10 million T cells, some 480,000 cDNA molecules were generated. TCRdb re-analysed the PCR reads in MiXCR, keeping a single row per CDR3 protein. The sample holds hundreds of thousands of distinct CDR3 sequences, 25% to 30% seen once. This rearrangement joins TRBV5-1 to TRBJ2-5; no firm D call. Source material: blood. The TCR comes from a girl under 18 with multiple sclerosis. CDR3 amino acids: CASSSLLKETQYF. CDR3 DNA sequence: TGCGCCAGCAGCTCACTCCTGAAGGAGACCCAGTACTTC.